This TCR beta chain was identified during a study of blood T cell repertoires in COVID-19. Study-wide background: Samples representing acute and convalescent COVID-19 were sourced from the United States, Italy and Spain. Nucleic acid was either cDNA or gDNA, and it came from T cells, B-cell-depleted T cells, or PBMCs.

Enrolled during active infection, Seattle patients were then followed longitudinally. The CDR3 has 18 residues. Trimming pared 0 bases from V and 0 bases from J, leaving 15 bases between. The germline V gene has CDR1 SNHLY and CDR2 FYNNEI. Per the authors' pipeline: Estimated nucleated cell counts came from reference gene primer amplification. The repertoire was sequenced with immunoSEQ multiplex PCR; TCRdb's copy has only in-frame clones and lacks some. The V and J calls and the clone size are those of that table, but D and trimming were determined from the DNA. This sample has 96,000 or so clones, with roughly 79% found just once.

The chain employs TRBV2 and TRBJ1-3, with a possible D match to TRBD1 (5 bases). Sample: peripheral blood. This receptor was obtained from an elderly man with COVID-19, enrolled during active disease. The CDR3 sequence is CASSEAPPGPSSGNTIYF. Here the CDR3 DNA reads TGTGCCAGCAGTGAAGCGCCCCCAGGGCCCTCCTCTGGAAACACCATATATTTT.